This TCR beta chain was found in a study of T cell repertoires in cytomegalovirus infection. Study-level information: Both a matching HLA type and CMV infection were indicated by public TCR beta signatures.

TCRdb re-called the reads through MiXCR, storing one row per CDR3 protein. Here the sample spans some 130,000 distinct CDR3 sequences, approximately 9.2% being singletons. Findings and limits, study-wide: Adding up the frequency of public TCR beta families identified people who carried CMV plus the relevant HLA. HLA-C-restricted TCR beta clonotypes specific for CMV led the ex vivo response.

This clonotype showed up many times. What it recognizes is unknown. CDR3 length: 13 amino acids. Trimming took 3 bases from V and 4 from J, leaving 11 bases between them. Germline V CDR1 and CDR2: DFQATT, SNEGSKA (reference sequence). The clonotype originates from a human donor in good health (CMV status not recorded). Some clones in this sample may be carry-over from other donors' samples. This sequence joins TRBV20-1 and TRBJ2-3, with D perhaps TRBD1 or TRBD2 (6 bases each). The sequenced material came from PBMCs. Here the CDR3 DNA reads TGCAGTGCTAGTTTAGGGGGGTCAGATACGCAGTATTTT. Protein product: CSASLGGSDTQYF.